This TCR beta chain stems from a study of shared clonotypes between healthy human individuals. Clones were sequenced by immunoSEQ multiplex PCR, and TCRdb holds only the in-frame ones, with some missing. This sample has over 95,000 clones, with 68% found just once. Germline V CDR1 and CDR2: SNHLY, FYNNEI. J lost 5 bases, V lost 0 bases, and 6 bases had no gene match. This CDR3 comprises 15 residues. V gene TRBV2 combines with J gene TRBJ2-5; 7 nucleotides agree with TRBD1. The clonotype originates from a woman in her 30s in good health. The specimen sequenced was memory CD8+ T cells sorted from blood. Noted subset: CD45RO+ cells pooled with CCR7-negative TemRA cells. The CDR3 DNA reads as TGTGCCAGCAGTGAAGCCTGGACAGGCTTCGAGACCCAGTACTTC. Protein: CASSEAWTGFETQYF.